These T cell receptor beta chains were read from a single sample in a study of cytomegalovirus exposure and HLA in healthy donors. Repertoires were generated with immunoSEQ multiplex PCR, while TCRdb's copy carries only in-frame clones and drops some. Altogether 140,000 to 150,000 clones are present, approximately 80% being singletons, with the ten largest covering roughly 9.7%. What was sequenced was PBMCs. The origin of the receptors is an older woman in good health and CMV-seropositive. Both conserved end residues are part of each CDR3. The D gene is left open where the match is weak. Clone size is not always given. Where it is, it says once, few, many or a class for expanded clones.

d_gene: NA; v_gene: TRBV4-2; j_gene: TRBJ2-3; abundance: NA; CDR3aa: CASREVDGTDTQYF; CDR3nt: TGTGCCAGCCGAGAGGTGGATGGCACAGATACGCAGTATTTT
d_gene: NA; v_gene: TRBV7-2; j_gene: TRBJ1-1; abundance: once; CDR3aa: CASSFRAGTTEAFF; CDR3nt: TGTGCCAGCAGCTTCAGGGCGGGGACCACTGAAGCTTTCTTT
d_gene: NA; v_gene: TRBV28; j_gene: TRBJ1-3; abundance: NA; CDR3aa: CASSAAGRGNTIYF; CDR3nt: TGTGCCAGCAGTGCCGCCGGGAGAGGAAACACCATATATTTT
d_gene: TRBD1; v_gene: TRBV18; j_gene: TRBJ1-1; abundance: NA; CDR3aa: CASSPTQGQGTEAFF; CDR3nt: TGTGCCAGCTCCCCCACACAGGGGCAGGGAACTGAAGCTTTCTTT
d_gene: TRBD2; v_gene: TRBV28; j_gene: TRBJ2-6; abundance: NA; CDR3aa: CASSHRLAAANVLTF; CDR3nt: TGTGCCAGCAGCCACCGGCTAGCGGCGGCCAACGTCCTGACTTTC
d_gene: NA; v_gene: TRBV7-3; j_gene: TRBJ2-5; abundance: NA; CDR3aa: CASSSTGSGETQYF; CDR3nt: TGTGCCAGCAGCTCGACAGGATCAGGTGAGACCCAGTACTTC
d_gene: NA; v_gene: TRBV6-6; j_gene: TRBJ1-2; abundance: once; CDR3aa: CASSYRQGPSNYGYTF; CDR3nt: TGTGCCAGCAGTTACAGGCAGGGCCCATCTAACTATGGCTACACCTTC
d_gene: NA; v_gene: TRBV4-2; j_gene: TRBJ2-7; abundance: NA; CDR3aa: CASSSPGTPSYEQYF; CDR3nt: TGTGCCAGCAGCTCACCCGGGACTCCCTCCTACGAGCAGTACTTC
d_gene: TRBD1; v_gene: TRBV7-3; j_gene: TRBJ2-5; abundance: NA; CDR3aa: CASSDTGGPETQYF; CDR3nt: TGTGCCAGCAGCGATACAGGGGGACCGGAGACCCAGTACTTC
d_gene: NA; v_gene: TRBV18; j_gene: TRBJ2-7; abundance: NA; CDR3aa: CASSPGGTDEQYF; CDR3nt: TGTGCCAGCTCACCAGGGGGGACAGACGAGCAGTACTTC
d_gene: TRBD2; v_gene: TRBV11-2; j_gene: TRBJ2-7; abundance: NA; CDR3aa: CASSQAGVPSYEQYF; CDR3nt: TGTGCCAGCAGCCAAGCGGGAGTTCCCTCCTACGAGCAGTACTTC
d_gene: TRBD2; v_gene: TRBV10-1; j_gene: TRBJ2-7; abundance: NA; CDR3aa: CASLKCGRKF; CDR3nt: TGCGCCAGCTTAAAATGCGGGAGAAAATTC
d_gene: NA; v_gene: TRBV25-1; j_gene: TRBJ2-3; abundance: few; CDR3aa: CASSAPLALDTQYF; CDR3nt: TGTGCCAGCAGTGCCCCCCTAGCTTTAGATACGCAGTATTTT
d_gene: NA; v_gene: TRBV29-1; j_gene: TRBJ2-3; abundance: once; CDR3aa: CSGIPPGQSEDTQYF; CDR3nt: TGCAGCGGTATCCCACCTGGACAGTCGGAAGATACGCAGTATTTT
d_gene: TRBD1; v_gene: TRBV4-1; j_gene: TRBJ2-1; abundance: NA; CDR3aa: CASSQDRGQGGRWSYNEQFF; CDR3nt: TGCGCCAGCAGCCAAGATAGGGGACAGGGGGGGCGTTGGTCCTACAATGAGCAGTTCTTC
d_gene: NA; v_gene: TRBV4-1; j_gene: TRBJ2-7; abundance: NA; CDR3aa: CASSLAGQSYEQYF; CDR3nt: TGCGCCAGCAGCCTAGCGGGACAGTCCTACGAGCAGTACTTC
d_gene: NA; v_gene: TRBV6-1; j_gene: TRBJ1-1; abundance: NA; CDR3aa: CASSERTVLDTEAFF; CDR3nt: TGTGCCAGCAGTGAAAGGACAGTTTTGGACACTGAAGCTTTCTTT
d_gene: NA; v_gene: TRBV5-6; j_gene: TRBJ1-5; abundance: NA; CDR3aa: CASSLGRAGPQHF; CDR3nt: TGTGCCAGCAGCTTGGGGCGGGCTGGGCCCCAGCATTTT
d_gene: NA; v_gene: TRBV6-1; j_gene: TRBJ1-5; abundance: NA; CDR3aa: CATSWAGESQPQHF; CDR3nt: TGTGCCACCTCCTGGGCGGGGGAAAGTCAGCCCCAGCATTTT
d_gene: TRBD1; v_gene: TRBV6-5; j_gene: TRBJ1-1; abundance: NA; CDR3aa: CASSFRQGMMNTEAFF; CDR3nt: TGTGCCAGCAGTTTCAGACAGGGGATGATGAACACTGAAGCTTTCTTT
d_gene: NA; v_gene: TRBV11-2; j_gene: TRBJ2-2; abundance: NA; CDR3aa: CASRAPSTETGELFF; CDR3nt: TGTGCCAGCAGGGCGCCCTCCACGGAGACCGGGGAGCTGTTTTTT
d_gene: TRBD1; v_gene: TRBV7-2; j_gene: TRBJ2-2; abundance: NA; CDR3aa: CASSLTGDMNTGELFF; CDR3nt: TGTGCCAGCAGCTTGACAGGGGACATGAACACCGGGGAGCTGTTTTTT
d_gene: NA; v_gene: TRBV29-1; j_gene: TRBJ2-1; abundance: NA; CDR3aa: CSVRQVGNNEQFF; CDR3nt: TGCAGCGTGAGACAGGTCGGAAACAATGAGCAGTTCTTC
d_gene: NA; v_gene: TRBV9; j_gene: TRBJ2-2; abundance: NA; CDR3aa: CASSVSVIANTGELFF; CDR3nt: TGTGCCAGCAGCGTCTCGGTGATCGCGAACACCGGGGAGCTGTTTTTT
d_gene: NA; v_gene: TRBV27; j_gene: TRBJ1-1; abundance: once; CDR3aa: CASSLNRAGTEAFF; CDR3nt: TGTGCCAGCAGTTTAAACAGGGCGGGCACTGAAGCTTTCTTT
d_gene: TRBD2; v_gene: TRBV9; j_gene: TRBJ2-3; abundance: NA; CDR3aa: CASSLSGLAGHTDTQYF; CDR3nt: TGTGCCAGCAGCCTATCCGGACTAGCGGGCCACACAGATACGCAGTATTTT
d_gene: TRBD1; v_gene: TRBV7-2; j_gene: TRBJ2-7; abundance: NA; CDR3aa: CASSLSDRVFEQYF; CDR3nt: TGTGCCAGCAGCTTAAGTGACAGGGTATTCGAGCAGTACTTC
d_gene: TRBD1; v_gene: TRBV25-1; j_gene: TRBJ2-2; abundance: few; CDR3aa: CASRDRANTGELFF; CDR3nt: TGTGCCAGCCGAGACAGGGCGAACACCGGGGAGCTGTTTTTT
d_gene: TRBD1; v_gene: TRBV2; j_gene: TRBJ1-1; abundance: few; CDR3aa: CASSERGDRVAFF; CDR3nt: TGTGCCAGCAGTGAAAGGGGGGACAGGGTAGCTTTCTTT
d_gene: TRBD1; v_gene: TRBV28; j_gene: TRBJ1-5; abundance: NA; CDR3aa: CASRATGAGSNQPQHF; CDR3nt: TGTGCCAGCAGGGCTACAGGGGCGGGGAGCAATCAGCCCCAGCATTTT
d_gene: NA; v_gene: TRBV29-1; j_gene: TRBJ1-2; abundance: few; CDR3aa: CSVETRRGRYGYTF; CDR3nt: TGCAGCGTTGAAACCAGGAGGGGCCGATATGGCTACACCTTC
d_gene: NA; v_gene: TRBV7-9; j_gene: TRBJ1-1; abundance: NA; CDR3aa: CASSLAQENTEAFF; CDR3nt: TGTGCCAGCAGCTTAGCCCAGGAAAACACTGAGGCTTTCTTT
d_gene: TRBD2; v_gene: TRBV7-2; j_gene: TRBJ2-3; abundance: NA; CDR3aa: CASTRGSGRASTDTQYF; CDR3nt: TGTGCCAGCACCCGCGGTAGCGGGAGGGCTAGCACAGATACGCAGTATTTT
d_gene: TRBD1; v_gene: TRBV28; j_gene: TRBJ1-5; abundance: once; CDR3aa: CASKGTPPGQGNNQPQHF; CDR3nt: TGTGCCAGCAAAGGGACCCCACCGGGACAGGGAAACAATCAGCCCCAGCATTTT
d_gene: TRBD2; v_gene: TRBV2; j_gene: TRBJ2-5; abundance: NA; CDR3aa: CASSGTTGTSKYF; CDR3nt: TGTGCCAGCAGCGGAACCACCGGGACTAGCAAATACTTC
d_gene: NA; v_gene: TRBV18; j_gene: TRBJ1-1; abundance: NA; CDR3aa: CASSPTQVSNTEAFF; CDR3nt: TGTGCCAGCTCACCGACACAGGTGTCGAACACTGAAGCTTTCTTT
d_gene: TRBD1; v_gene: TRBV7-2; j_gene: TRBJ2-1; abundance: once; CDR3aa: CASTRDRGWDEQFF; CDR3nt: TGTGCCAGCACCCGGGACAGGGGGTGGGATGAGCAGTTCTTC
d_gene: NA; v_gene: TRBV9; j_gene: TRBJ2-3; abundance: NA; CDR3aa: CASSVANAADTQYF; CDR3nt: TGTGCCAGCAGCGTAGCTAATGCGGCAGATACGCAGTATTTT
d_gene: NA; v_gene: TRBV5-1; j_gene: TRBJ2-5; abundance: NA; CDR3aa: CASSPDNQETQYF; CDR3nt: TGTGCCAGCAGCCCGGACAATCAAGAGACCCAGTACTTC
d_gene: NA; v_gene: TRBV5-5; j_gene: TRBJ2-1; abundance: NA; CDR3aa: CASSSRPEGLSYNEQFF; CDR3nt: TGTGCCAGCAGCTCCAGACCAGAGGGCCTCTCCTACAATGAGCAGTTCTTC
d_gene: NA; v_gene: TRBV2; j_gene: TRBJ2-3; abundance: NA; CDR3aa: CASSGQRTDTQYF; CDR3nt: TGTGCCAGCAGTGGACAGCGCACAGATACGCAGTATTTT
d_gene: TRBD2; v_gene: TRBV19; j_gene: TRBJ2-7; abundance: few; CDR3aa: CASTRSSGGSYEQYF; CDR3nt: TGTGCCAGTACCCGGAGTAGCGGGGGCTCCTACGAGCAGTACTTC
d_gene: NA; v_gene: TRBV27; j_gene: TRBJ1-1; abundance: few; CDR3aa: CASSRLTGNTEAFF; CDR3nt: TGTGCCAGCAGTCGACTGACAGGAAACACTGAAGCTTTCTTT
d_gene: TRBD1; v_gene: TRBV7-8; j_gene: TRBJ1-5; abundance: NA; CDR3aa: CASSFQQGAPNQPQHF; CDR3nt: TGTGCCAGCAGCTTCCAACAGGGGGCCCCAAATCAGCCCCAGCATTTT
d_gene: NA; v_gene: TRBV29-1; j_gene: TRBJ2-7; abundance: NA; CDR3aa: CSVETVGGEGNYEQYF; CDR3nt: TGCAGCGTTGAAACAGTAGGGGGGGAGGGGAACTACGAGCAGTACTTC
d_gene: TRBD1; v_gene: TRBV28; j_gene: TRBJ1-5; abundance: NA; CDR3aa: CASKRLDREQPQHF; CDR3nt: TGTGCCAGCAAACGACTGGACAGGGAACAGCCCCAGCATTTT
d_gene: NA; v_gene: TRBV6-6; j_gene: TRBJ2-5; abundance: NA; CDR3aa: CASQGLQETQYF; CDR3nt: TGTGCCAGTCAGGGATTACAAGAGACCCAGTACTTC
d_gene: NA; v_gene: TRBV28; j_gene: TRBJ1-2; abundance: few; CDR3aa: CASSLMPRGYTF; CDR3nt: TGTGCCAGCAGTTTAATGCCTAGGGGCTACACCTTC
d_gene: NA; v_gene: TRBV4-1; j_gene: TRBJ1-1; abundance: NA; CDR3aa: CASSPHLGTKGDRNTEAFF; CDR3nt: TGCGCCAGCAGCCCTCATTTGGGGACAAAAGGAGATCGGAACACTGAAGCTTTCTTT
d_gene: NA; v_gene: TRBV5-1; j_gene: TRBJ1-2; abundance: NA; CDR3aa: CASSLDRTPEGYTF; CDR3nt: TGCGCCAGCAGCCTCGACAGGACGCCTGAGGGCTACACCTTC
d_gene: TRBD1; v_gene: TRBV6-5; j_gene: TRBJ2-7; abundance: NA; CDR3aa: CASSSGQGVHEQYF; CDR3nt: TGTGCCAGCAGTTCGGGACAGGGAGTCCACGAGCAGTACTTC
d_gene: TRBD2; v_gene: TRBV7-2; j_gene: TRBJ2-1; abundance: NA; CDR3aa: CASSSFGLAGVNEQFF; CDR3nt: TGTGCCAGCAGCTCGTTCGGACTAGCGGGAGTCAATGAGCAGTTCTTC
d_gene: NA; v_gene: TRBV9; j_gene: TRBJ1-2; abundance: NA; CDR3aa: CASSVEGGLYGYTF; CDR3nt: TGTGCCAGCAGCGTAGAAGGCGGGTTGTATGGCTACACCTTC
d_gene: NA; v_gene: TRBV27; j_gene: TRBJ2-7; abundance: NA; CDR3aa: CASSLRLASTYEQYF; CDR3nt: TGTGCCAGCAGTCTAAGGTTAGCTTCTACCTACGAGCAGTACTTC
d_gene: NA; v_gene: TRBV6-5; j_gene: TRBJ1-2; abundance: NA; CDR3aa: CASSYSIRGYGYTF; CDR3nt: TGTGCCAGCAGTTACTCGATCAGGGGCTATGGCTACACCTTC
d_gene: NA; v_gene: TRBV30; j_gene: TRBJ2-1; abundance: NA; CDR3aa: CAWSATATRNEQFF; CDR3nt: TGTGCCTGGAGTGCGACTGCCACCCGCAATGAGCAGTTCTTC
d_gene: TRBD1; v_gene: TRBV7-9; j_gene: TRBJ2-1; abundance: NA; CDR3aa: CASSYIGQGGNEQFF; CDR3nt: TGTGCCAGCAGCTACATCGGACAGGGTGGCAATGAGCAGTTCTTC
d_gene: NA; v_gene: TRBV30; j_gene: TRBJ2-3; abundance: NA; CDR3aa: CAWSLADTQYF; CDR3nt: TGTGCCTGGAGTTTAGCAGATACGCAGTATTTT
d_gene: TRBD1; v_gene: TRBV6-5; j_gene: TRBJ2-5; abundance: NA; CDR3aa: CASGRDREGETQYF; CDR3nt: TGTGCCAGCGGGAGGGACAGGGAGGGAGAGACCCAGTACTTC